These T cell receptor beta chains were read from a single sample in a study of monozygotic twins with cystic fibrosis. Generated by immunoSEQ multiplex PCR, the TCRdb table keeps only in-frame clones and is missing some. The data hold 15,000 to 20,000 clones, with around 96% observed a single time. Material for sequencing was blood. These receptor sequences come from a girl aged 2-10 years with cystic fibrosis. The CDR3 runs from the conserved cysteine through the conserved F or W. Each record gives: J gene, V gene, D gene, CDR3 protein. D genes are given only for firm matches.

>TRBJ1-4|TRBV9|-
CASSVNGGFNEKLFF
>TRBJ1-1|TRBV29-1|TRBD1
CSVSGQGYTEAFF
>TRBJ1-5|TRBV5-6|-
CASSLGNNQPQHF
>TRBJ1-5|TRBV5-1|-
CASSFLGQTYQPQHF
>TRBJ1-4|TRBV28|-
CASSFFPDFNEKLFF
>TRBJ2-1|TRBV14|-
CASSQDLPDSSYNEQFF
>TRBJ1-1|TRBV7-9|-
CASSPQRIGANTEAFF
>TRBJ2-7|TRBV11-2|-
CASSFPMLDEQYF
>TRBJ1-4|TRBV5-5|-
CASSFRGPEEKLFF
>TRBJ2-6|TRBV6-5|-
CASSSFSGANVLTF
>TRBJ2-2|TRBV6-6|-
CASSYQGSGELFF
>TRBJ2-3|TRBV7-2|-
CASSLVPDTQYF
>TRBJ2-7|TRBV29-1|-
CSVPGMGEQYF
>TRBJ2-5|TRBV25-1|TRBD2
CASSELGTSGGGETQYF
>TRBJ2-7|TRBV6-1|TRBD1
CASSEQTGSFDEQYF
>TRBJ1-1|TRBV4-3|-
CASSQKGDPGVATEAFF
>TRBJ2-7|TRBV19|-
CASRRTGTHEQYF
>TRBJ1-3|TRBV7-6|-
CASSLVPDSASGNTIYF
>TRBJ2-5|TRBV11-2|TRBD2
CASSLRLAGIQETQYF
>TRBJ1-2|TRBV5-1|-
CASSLEFTNNYGYTF
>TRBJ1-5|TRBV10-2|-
CASSESGVRKPQHF
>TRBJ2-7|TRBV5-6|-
CASSLARGWSYEQYF
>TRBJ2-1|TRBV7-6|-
CASSLGLIVSYNEQFF
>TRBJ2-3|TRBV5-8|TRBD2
CASSLSSGGTVSTDTQYF
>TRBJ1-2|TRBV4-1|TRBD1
CASSQDDLGTEDYTF
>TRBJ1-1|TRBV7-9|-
CASSLSDSEAFF
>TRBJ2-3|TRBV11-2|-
CASSLRHF
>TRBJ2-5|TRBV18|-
CASSRQGQETQYF
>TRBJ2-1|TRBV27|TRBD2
CASSLTSGGYNEQFF
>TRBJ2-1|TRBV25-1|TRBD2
CASRAGLAGNEQFF
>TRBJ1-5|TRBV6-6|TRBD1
CASSVRGLDSNQPQHF
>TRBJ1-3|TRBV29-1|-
CSVLGVSENTIYF
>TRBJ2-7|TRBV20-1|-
CSASHSSEQYF